Below, 10 T cell receptor beta chains from the same sample are listed, as sequenced in a study of neurological immune-mediated disorders. TCRdb independently ran MiXCR on the 5' RACE reads; one entry per CDR3 protein. The table has 46,000 or so distinct CDR3 sequences, 4.5% seen once; the top ten hold under 6.5%. Sequencing was performed on PBMCs. These TCRs come from a woman in her fifties or sixties with multiple sclerosis.

The V call is TRBV6-2 or TRBV6-3, the J call TRBJ1-2; no definite D call. V gave up 4 bases and J gave up 3 bases, with 9 bases separating them. CDR1 MNHEY and CDR2 SVGEGT come from the germline V gene. This CDR3 has 13 residues. The CDR3 reads CASSSPNDYGYTF. The CDR3 nucleotides read TGTGCCAGCAGTTCTCCAAACGACTATGGCTACACCTTC.

This clonotype was observed a handful of times. The rearrangement uses TRBV11-1 and TRBJ2-1; 7 bases are a match to TRBD2. The length of the CDR3 is 13 residues. The V gene's germline CDR1 is SGHAT and CDR2 FQDESV (reference sequence). V was pared by 7 bases and J by 7 bases, with 7 bases of the junction left unmatched. The CDR3 is CASTHVGGNEQFF. CDR3 DNA: TGTGCCAGCACACACGTGGGGGGGAATGAGCAGTTCTTC. The whole variable domain, remainder taken from reference TRBV11-1 and TRBJ2-1, is EAEVAQSPRYKITEKSQAVAFWCDPISGHATLYWYRQILGQGPELLVQFQDESVVDDSQLPKDRFSAERLKGVDSTLKIQPAELGDSAMYLCASTHVGGNEQFFGPGTRLTVL.

This clonotype was seen a few times. CDR3 residues: CASKQHNTEAFF. For the CDR3, the DNA is TGTGCCAGCAAGCAGCACAACACTGAAGCTTTCTTT. The chain has TRBV6-6 and TRBJ1-1; no reliable D call. V was pared by 7 bases and J by 2 bases, with 8 bases between. Germline lookup yields CDR1 MNHNY and CDR2 SVGAGI (reference sequence). CDR3 length: 12 residues.

This clonotype was seen many times. The V call is TRBV7-8, the J call TRBJ2-3, with D perhaps matching TRBD1 (5 bases). V shed 5 bases and J shed 4 bases, with 7 bases lying between them. This CDR3 spans 12 amino acids. Germline V gene sequence: CDR1 SGHVS, CDR2 FQNEAQ. In DNA, the CDR3 is TGTGCCAGCAGCATAGGGGCAGATACGCAGTATTTT. It codes for CASSIGADTQYF. Based on the CDR3 plus reference TRBV7-8 and TRBJ2-3, the full variable domain is GAGVSQSPRYKVAKRGQDVALRCDPISGHVSLFWYQQALGQGPEFLTYFQNEAQLDKSGLPSDRFFAERPEGSVSTLKIQRTQQEDSAVYLCASSIGADTQYFGPGTRLTVL.

This clonotype has just a few counts. A read error may account for a junction end that differs from germline. The rearrangement links TRBV15 to TRBJ2-2; D ambiguous. This CDR3 is built from 14 residues. Germline CDR1 and CDR2: LNHNV and YYDKDF (reference sequence). CDR3 sequence reads: CVTSRDYTVGELFF. The CDR3 DNA reads TGTGTCACCAGCAGAGATTATACGGTGGGGGAGCTGTTTTTT.

This clonotype ranks as medium-sized. The rearrangement uses TRBV4-1 and TRBJ1-2, with a tentative D call TRBD1 (5 bases). This CDR3 spans 13 amino acids. The V and J ends lost 1 base and 7 bases respectively, with 10 bases between them. Germline loops: CDR1 MGHRA, CDR2 YSYEKL. The CDR3 nucleotides are TGCGCCAGCAGCCAAGTACGGGGGTTTGGCTACACCTTC. As protein: CASSQVRGFGYTF.

This clonotype was seen many times. The chain has TRBV27 and TRBJ2-5; a possible D gene is TRBD2 (6 bases). Germline V gene data show CDR1 as MNHEY and CDR2 as SMNVEV (reference sequence). The germline V and J ends were trimmed by 2 bases and 7 bases, with 11 bases remaining between them. The CDR3 has 13 amino acids. CDR3 protein: CASSLNRGWTQYF. Written as DNA, the CDR3 is TGTGCCAGCAGTTTAAATCGGGGGTGGACCCAGTACTTC.

CDR3 region: CASSLLGQIQETQYF. The DNA of the CDR3 is TGTGCCAGCAGCCTTTTGGGGCAGATCCAAGAGACCCAGTACTTC. The chain combines TRBV7-8 with TRBJ2-5; D is possibly TRBD1 (5 bases). V was shortened by 5 bases and J by 1 base, with 14 bases between the two germline ends. The germline CDR1 and CDR2 sequences are SGHVS and FQNEAQ. The CDR3 runs 15 residues.

A few counts support this clonotype. The J gene is TRBJ2-1, the V gene TRBV25-1; D not resolved. The germline gives CDR1 MGHDK, CDR2 SYGVNS. The CDR3 spans 14 residues. V was clipped by 8 bases and J by 6 bases, with 17 bases between them. The CDR3 protein is CASVSEAGLNEQFF. The CDR3 DNA sequence: TGTGCCAGCGTAAGTGAAGCAGGTCTCAATGAGCAGTTCTTC.

This clonotype was observed at least ten times. This sequence joins TRBV3-1 and TRBJ2-7; D possibly corresponds to TRBD2 (7 bases). Germline V gene lookup returns CDR1 LGHDT and CDR2 YNNKEL (reference sequence). The CDR3 is 15 amino acids. V shed 0 bases and J shed 7 bases, with 16 bases lying between them. As DNA, the CDR3 is TGTGCCAGCAGCCAAGATCCTACGGGGGGCCGGGAGCAGTACTTC. This translates into CASSQDPTGGREQYF.